This T cell receptor (beta chain) was identified in a study of tumor and adjacent non-tumor tissue in lung cancer (dated by TCRdb to 2017 to 2018). In terms of the full investigation: By cancer type, the cohort comprised under 15 adenocarcinoma patients, a couple of squamous cell carcinoma patients and 1 small cell lung cancer patient. Among the approximately 15 patients, ages ranged from roughly 31 to 76 years, roughly ten were men and 5 were women, and disease was TNM stage I to III. Some 30 paired specimens, one tumor and one normal lung sample per patient, were profiled by TCRbeta CDR3 sequencing. In total, sequencing yielded over 95 million productive TCRbeta reads, which works out to an average of about 4.2 million reads per sample. Using bulk TCRbeta repertoires from roughly 14 lung cancer patients, the study set lung tumor tissue side by side with matched distant non-tumor lung tissue.

Study-wide findings and limitations: The cohort had only about 14 patients, and the authors noted that larger samples and more detailed clinical data are needed. Neither the sequencing platform nor unique molecular identifiers are named or mentioned anywhere in the methods. TCR diversity (inverse Simpson) was significantly higher in tumor than in normal lung tissue (approximately 400 vs 170, P = 0.0075, Mann-Whitney U test). The top 100 clones accounted for a significantly larger cumulative portion of the repertoire in normal lung than in tumor tissue. TCR diversity was significantly higher in younger patients, and higher tumor TCR diversity was associated with shorter overall and disease-free survival. Peripheral blood was not sequenced, so blood TCRbeta repertoires were not examined in the lung cancer patients of the study.

The library was built by means of multiplex PCR. TCRdb names Illumina HiSeq 2500 as the instrument used. Following protocols modified from ARM-PCR, the researchers constructed TCRbeta libraries through three rounds of nested PCR with primers (Table S4). Before sequencing, PCR products in the 200-500 bp range were cut out of the gel and cleaned up using the QIAquick gel extraction kit. In the original analysis: Reads were cleaned with Trimmomatic, merged with FLASH into complete CDR3 sequences, and assigned to V(D)J germline segments with MiTCR. VDJtools was used to compute clonal diversity as the inverse Simpson's index. In-frame sequences lacking a premature stop codon were counted as productive reads. Through fastp at Q25 and MiXCR, TCRdb rebuilt clones from the public reads, retaining in-frame beta chains. Rows matching on CDR3 protein sequence are summarized as one entry with the most common DNA and genes. It is TCRdb's table, rather than the study itself, that gives the V and J calls and clone size. The sample profile shows about 85,000 distinct CDR3 sequences; around 65% of them were found once. The ten top clones hold roughly 15% of the sample.

RNA was isolated from bulk unsorted tissue, and RNA quality was assessed with a NanoDrop ND-1000 and an Agilent 2100. Newly diagnosed lung cancer patients without prior chemotherapy who had been admitted for thoracic surgery in China between August and November 2014 were enrolled as donors. Anyone who had undergone radiotherapy or chemotherapy before, or who had another cancer at the same time, was left out of the study. Pieces of surgical tissue measuring about 1-2 cm3 were kept in RNAlater solution and stored at -80 degrees C until use. Comments on this clonotype: No cognate antigen has been identified for it. Its ends do not fully match the called genes, so a read error is possible.

The cysteine opens and the phenylalanine closes a CDR3 of 14 amino acids. Only the CDR3 region is kept as DNA, spanning 42 bases read in frame from base 1. CDR1 is given as SGHRS and CDR2 as YFSETQ, both from the germline V gene. This receptor was taken from an older man with non-small cell lung cancer. The sample consisted of lung tumor tissue. Rearrangement joined TRBV5-1 to TRBJ2-1, with 8 bases in between that match TRBD2. The DNA is as follows: TGCACCAGCAGCCTGGATGGGACTAGGGGTGAGCAGTTCTTC. Its translation is CTSSLDGTRGEQFF. The CDR3 plus the reference TRBV5-1 and TRBJ2-1 genes for the other parts give the full variable domain: KAGVTQTPRYLIKTRGQQVTLSCSPISGHRSVSWYQQTPGQGLQFLFEYFSETQRNKGNFPGRFSGRQFSNSRSEMNVSTLELGDSALYLCTSSLDGTRGEQFFGPGTRLTVL.